The clone carrying this TCR beta chain was seen a few times. Its antigen is still unknown. The entry originates in a study of T-cell memory formation after mild COVID-19. Constant-segment-primed 5'RACE gave TCR alpha and TCR beta cDNA libraries with sample barcodes and UMIs. MiXCR, run by TCRdb on the 5' RACE reads, gives a single entry per CDR3 protein. This table holds approximately 230,000 distinct CDR3 sequences, around 15% found once. Study-level findings and limits: Cross-reactive memory seemingly joined, as some responding clones were found in pre-infection memory.

V was clipped by 0 bases and J by 1 base, with 14 bases between them. The CDR3 spans 17 residues. The germline V gene encodes CDR1 LGHNA and CDR2 YSLEER. Sequencing was performed on PBMCs or a T cell subset sorted from them (not recorded which). This chain links TRBV4-3 with TRBJ2-3, with D perhaps being TRBD1 or TRBD2 (6 bases each). The clonotype comes from a man aged 18 to 30 who had mild COVID-19 (a few samples of this study predate the infection). Cell type and time point are not known. CDR3 loop: CASSQERPGAGTDTQYF. The DNA for the CDR3 is TGCGCCAGCAGCCAAGAGAGGCCGGGGGCAGGCACAGATACGCAGTATTTT.